This entry is about one T cell receptor beta chain. TCRdb's table, derived via immunoSEQ multiplex PCR, lists solely in-frame clones and lacks some. In the table there are 65,000 to 100,000 clones, over 75% of which are singletons. The source of the sample is a study of control samples from healthy donors and cancer patients. The sequence came from a man between 45 and 60 years old in good health. The sample was blood.

The DNA for the CDR3 is TGTGCCAGCAGCACCAGGACAGGGGGCGGGGAGCAGCCCCAGCATTTT. Amino acid sequence: CASSTRTGGGEQPQHF. The J gene is TRBJ1-5, the V gene TRBV7-2; 11 bases agree with TRBD1. The CDR3 loop spans 16 amino acids. J was trimmed by 7 bases and V by 5 bases; bases with no gene match: 10. The germline V gene encodes CDR1 SGHTA and CDR2 FQGNSA.